The subject of this entry is one TCR beta chain. Its antigen is unidentified. With eight separate reactions per sample, the authors made cDNA. A template switching step added UMIs, each with a 6-nucleotide sample barcode. Each CDR3 protein gets one entry in TCRdb, which reprocessed the 5' RACE reads and gives no DNA. The repertoire shows 300,000 to 450,000 distinct CDR3 sequences; the top ten hold 2.6%. The source of the sample is a study of monozygotic twins with inflammatory bowel disease. Findings and limits, study-wide: Possibly because of limited power, concordant and discordant twins showed no difference in repertoire similarity.

There are 16 residues in the CDR3. Germline values: CDR1 KGHSH, CDR2 LQKENI. Isolation of total RNA was performed on whole blood, with no prior T cell sorting. This sequence originates from a human donor with ulcerative colitis or Crohn's disease, or a healthy co-twin of an affected twin (not recorded which). The chain employs TRBV18 and TRBJ2-7; the TCRdb D gene call, TRBD2, has no DNA to confirm it. Sequenced sample: blood. CDR3 sequence: CASSPGLAGGSYEQYF.